This T cell receptor beta chain was captured in a study of T-cell reconstitution after alpha-beta-depleted transplantation in children. This clonotype was detected a few times. Unique molecular identifiers were built into the TCRbeta library. MiXCR, applied by TCRdb to the PCR reads, yields one record per CDR3 protein. The table lists hundreds of thousands of distinct CDR3 sequences, around 13% of them singletons. The TCR comes from a male patient between 10 and 17 years old who had a stem cell transplant for acute myeloid leukemia, so the T cells may come from the graft donor. The sequenced sample was PBMCs, mostly from graft donor cells, obtained 360 days after TCRalphabeta/CD19-depleted stem cell transplant.

The CDR3 region has the DNA TGTGCCAGCAGGGGAGACAGGGGGAACACTGAAGCTTTCTTT. It specifies CASRGDRGNTEAFF. The chain combines TRBV7-8 with TRBJ1-1; 8 bases match TRBD1. CDR1 and CDR2 from the germline V gene are SGHVS and FQNEAQ. This CDR3 is built from 14 residues. The trim removed 6 bases at V and 1 base at J, leaving 4 bases unmatched.